The 29 T cell receptor beta chains below were found in one sample sequenced in a study of T cell responses to AZD1222 COVID-19 vaccine. Produced via immunoSEQ multiplex PCR; TCRdb's table is partial and in-frame only. Of approximately 110,000 clones listed, around 83% are singletons. Sequences were derived from peripheral blood, sampled 28 days after the second AZD1222 dose. These receptors were obtained from an adult who received the AZD1222 COVID-19 vaccine.

The chain joins TRBV4-2 to TRBJ1-1; D is possibly TRBD1 (6 bases). V gave up 7 bases and J gave up 4 bases, with 28 bases separating them. The length of the CDR3 is 18 residues. Germline lookup yields CDR1 LGHNA and CDR2 YNFKEQ. The CDR3 protein is CASTLGRLTQGRGTEAFF. In DNA form, the CDR3 reads TGTGCCAGCACCTTGGGGCGACTAACGCAGGGCAGGGGCACTGAAGCTTTCTTT.

The chain links TRBV6-5 to TRBJ1-2; tentative D call: TRBD1 (6 bases). CDR1 and CDR2 (germline): MNHEY, SVGAGI. The CDR3 is 15 residues long. V lost 0 bases, J lost 2 bases, and 10 bases lay in between. This CDR3 is CASSYSTTGNYGYTF. The CDR3 nucleotides are TGTGCCAGCAGTTACTCGACGACAGGAAACTATGGCTACACCTTC.

The table lists this clone with a count of one. The V and J genes are TRBV5-1 and TRBJ2-5, with 8 bases lining up with TRBD1. The ends lost 2 bases at V and 3 bases at J; junction bases unmatched: 3. The CDR3 is 14 residues long. Germline CDR1 SGHRS, CDR2 YFSETQ. CDR3 sequence reads: CASSFQGAKETQYF. The CDR3 DNA follows: TGCGCCAGCAGCTTTCAGGGGGCGAAAGAGACCCAGTACTTC.

The gene calls are TRBV27 and TRBJ2-6; D uncertain. CDR1 and CDR2 from the germline V gene are MNHEY and SMNVEV (reference sequence). The V end was cut by 3 bases, the J end by 4 bases, with 4 bases between. The CDR3 extends over 13 amino acids. CDR3 loop: CASSFIGANVLTF. The DNA of the CDR3 is TGTGCCAGCAGTTTTATCGGGGCCAACGTCCTGACTTTC.

For the CDR3, the DNA is TGTGCCAGCAGCTTAGGTAGCGGGGGGCCGCTTGGAGAGACCCAGTACTTC. Amino acid sequence: CASSLGSGGPLGETQYF. The chain uses TRBV11-3 and TRBJ2-5, with 10 bases that match TRBD2. In germline, CDR1 is SGHNT, CDR2 YENEEA. The trim removed 1 base at V and 4 bases at J, leaving 9 bases unmatched. This CDR3 has 17 amino acids.

This clone was recorded only once. The chain employs TRBV2 and TRBJ1-4, with 8 nucleotides matching TRBD1. Germline V gene sequence: CDR1 SNHLY, CDR2 FYNNEI. V was pared by 6 bases and J by 7 bases, with 4 bases of the junction left unmatched. CDR3 length equals 13 residues. CDR3 residues: CASSRTGFEKLFF. DNA of the CDR3: TGTGCCAGCAGCAGGACAGGGTTTGAAAAACTGTTTTTT. Together with reference TRBV2 and TRBJ1-4, the CDR3 gives the full variable domain: EPEVTQTPSHQVTQMGQEVILRCVPISNHLYFYWYRQILGQKVEFLVSFYNNEISEKSEIFDDQFSVERPDGSNFTLKIRSTKLEDSAMYFCASSRTGFEKLFFGSGTQLSVL.

The rearrangement uses TRBV6-6 and TRBJ1-5; no clear D gene. Deletions cut 5 bases from V and 9 bases from J, with 20 bases between. The CDR3 has 15 residues. Germline loops: CDR1 MNHNY, CDR2 SVGAGI (reference sequence). In DNA, the CDR3 is TGTGCCAGCAGTGGAGGTAGGGCCACTAGCATGCCCCAGCATTTT. Translation: CASSGGRATSMPQHF.

The chain uses TRBV15 and TRBJ2-1, with 9 positions matching TRBD1. This CDR3 is built from 19 residues. V lost 2 bases to trimming and J lost 7 bases; unmatched junction nucleotides: 18. Germline assignment: CDR1 LNHNV and CDR2 YYDKDF (reference sequence). CDR3 DNA sequence: TGTGCCACCAGCAGACCTCAAATTTGGGGGACAGGGATAACGAATGAGCAGTTCTTC. Amino acid sequence: CATSRPQIWGTGITNEQFF.

The CDR3 coding sequence is TGTGCCAGCAGCTTGGCTGGGTATAATTCACCCCTCCACTTT. Protein product: CASSLAGYNSPLHF. The chain has TRBV5-6 and TRBJ1-6; no firm D call. The CDR3 totals 14 residues. The V gene's germline CDR1 is SGHDT and CDR2 YYEEEE. Trimming removed 0 bases at V and 4 bases at J, with 5 bases between.

The V and J genes are TRBV5-1 and TRBJ2-5; D not resolved. CDR3 length: 15 amino acids. The ends were cut back, 3 bases at V and 2 bases at J, with 14 bases in the middle. Germline V lookup: CDR1 SGHRS, CDR2 YFSETQ. Here the CDR3 reads CASSYSTARQETQYF. The CDR3 coding sequence is TGCGCCAGCAGCTATTCCACGGCGCGTCAAGAGACCCAGTACTTC.

The V call is TRBV6-2 or TRBV6-3, the J call TRBJ2-5; D might be TRBD1 (6 bases). The length of the CDR3 is 16 residues. V gave up 2 bases and J gave up 0 bases, with 13 bases separating them. The germline V gene has CDR1 MNHEY and CDR2 SVGEGT. CDR3: CASSYPAGQYQETQYF. The CDR3 nucleotides are TGTGCCAGCAGTTACCCTGCAGGACAGTACCAAGAGACCCAGTACTTC.

V is TRBV5-8 and J is TRBJ1-5; 9 bases line up with TRBD1. Germline CDR1 reads SGHTS; CDR2 reads YDEGEE. J lost 5 bases, V lost 4 bases, and 10 bases had no gene match. CDR3 length: 16 amino acids. DNA for the CDR3: TGTGCCAGCAGCCCCTGGGGGACAGGGTTCTATCAGCCCCAGCATTTT. As protein: CASSPWGTGFYQPQHF.

This chain connects TRBV5-1 to TRBJ2-3; the D is unclear. The germline V and J ends were trimmed by 3 bases and 2 bases, with 13 bases remaining between them. Germline assignment: CDR1 SGHRS and CDR2 YFSETQ. The CDR3 loop spans 15 amino acids. CDR3 bases: TGCGCCAGCAGCTCCCTTGTTAGCCCCACAGATACGCAGTATTTT. It translates to CASSSLVSPTDTQYF.

V usage is TRBV11-3 and J usage is TRBJ2-1; D unclear. Trimming removed 4 bases at V and 3 bases at J, with 7 bases between. Germline CDR1 SGHNT, CDR2 YENEEA. The CDR3 runs to 13 residues. The CDR3 here is CASSSGYYNEQFF. The CDR3 nucleotides read TGTGCCAGCAGCTCCGGCTACTACAATGAGCAGTTCTTC. The full variable domain, rest sourced from reference TRBV11-3 and TRBJ2-1, is EAGVVQSPRYKIIEKKQPVAFWCNPISGHNTLYWYLQNLGQGPELLIRYENEEAVDDSQLPKDRFSAERLKGVDSTLKIQPAELGDSAVYLCASSSGYYNEQFFGPGTRLTVL.

The V and J genes are TRBV5-1 and TRBJ1-4; 8 bases map to TRBD1. In germline, CDR1 is SGHRS, CDR2 YFSETQ. The trim removed 4 bases at V and 4 bases at J, leaving 0 bases unmatched. The CDR3 runs 13 residues. The CDR3 DNA is TGCGCCAGCAGCGGACAGGGTAATGAAAAACTGTTTTTT. This codes for CASSGQGNEKLFF.

This chain links TRBV2 with TRBJ2-2; 11 nucleotides line up with TRBD2. CDR3 size: 15 residues. The trim removed 5 bases at V and 6 bases at J, leaving 5 bases unmatched. CDR1 is SNHLY, CDR2 FYNNEI, per germline. The CDR3 sequence: CASSPLAGGSGELFF. CDR3 DNA sequence: TGTGCCAGCAGTCCGCTAGCGGGGGGCTCCGGGGAGCTGTTTTTT.

The J gene is TRBJ1-6, the V gene TRBV6-4; D is uncertain. Germline lookup yields CDR1 MRHNA and CDR2 SNTAGT. Trimming pared 6 bases from V and 10 bases from J, leaving 16 bases between. There are 14 residues in the CDR3. The CDR3 DNA follows: TGTGCCAGCAGCGAAAGGGCGACGGGCTCACCCCTCCACTTT. Protein: CASSERATGSPLHF.

The rearrangement uses TRBV30 and TRBJ1-3; the D is unclear. V lost 0 bases and J lost 0, with 15 bases in between. The CDR3 is made up of 17 amino acids. Germline V gives CDR1 GTSNPN, CDR2 SVGIG (reference sequence). CDR3 residues: CAWSVSPLRSSGNTIYF. CDR3 coding DNA: TGTGCCTGGAGTGTATCTCCCTTGCGTTCCTCTGGAAACACCATATATTTT. Full variable domain (outside the CDR3, taken from reference TRBV30 and TRBJ1-3): SQTIHQWPATLVQPVGSPLSLECTVEGTSNPNLYWYRQAAGRGLQLLFYSVGIGQISSEVPQNLSASRPQDRQFILSSKKLLLSDSGFYLCAWSVSPLRSSGNTIYFGEGSWLTVV.

The chain recombines TRBV4-3 with TRBJ1-4; the D is unclear. This CDR3 is built from 13 residues. Per germline, CDR1 LGHNA and CDR2 YSLEER. V was shortened by 4 bases and J by 0 bases, with 3 bases between the two germline ends. This chain's CDR3 is CASSPTTNEKLFF. CDR3 bases: TGCGCCAGCAGCCCCACAACTAATGAAAAACTGTTTTTT.

The V and J genes are TRBV2 and TRBJ1-5; tentative D call: TRBD1 (6 bases). The CDR3 has 16 amino acids. The germline gives CDR1 SNHLY, CDR2 FYNNEI. V lost 4 bases, J lost 9 bases, and 22 bases lay in between. The CDR3 bases are TGTGCCAGCAGTGTGGAATACAGGGATGATTTAATGCCCCAGCATTTT. This encodes CASSVEYRDDLMPQHF.

This chain links TRBV18 with TRBJ2-1, with TRBD1 identical over 11 bases. With 0 bases clipped from V and 6 bases from J, the junction kept 4 bases outside the gene matches. The CDR3 has 16 residues. Germline V lookup: CDR1 KGHSH, CDR2 LQKENI. CDR3 sequence reads: CASSPPAGQGANEQFF. The CDR3 DNA reads TGTGCCAGCTCACCACCGGCTGGACAGGGGGCCAATGAGCAGTTCTTC.

V usage is TRBV30 and J usage is TRBJ1-2; no clear D gene. The ends were cut back, 4 bases at V and 2 bases at J, with 8 bases in the middle. The CDR3 spans 12 residues. CDR1 and CDR2 (germline): GTSNPN, SVGIG (reference sequence). In DNA form, the CDR3 reads TGTGCCTGGATGAGGGAGAACTATGGCTACACCTTC. It specifies CAWMRENYGYTF. The entire variable domain, with the rest obtained from reference TRBV30 and TRBJ1-2, is as follows: SQTIHQWPATLVQPVGSPLSLECTVEGTSNPNLYWYRQAAGRGLQLLFYSVGIGQISSEVPQNLSASRPQDRQFILSSKKLLLSDSGFYLCAWMRENYGYTFGSGTRLTVV.

This clone turned up a few times. V is TRBV2 and J is TRBJ1-1; 10 bases agree with TRBD1. Trimming removed 6 bases from V and 2 bases from J; junction bases left unmatched: 12. Germline V CDR1 and CDR2: SNHLY, FYNNEI. This CDR3 comprises 17 residues. DNA for the CDR3: TGTGCCAGCAGGCCCGACAGGGGGCAATCGGTTAACACTGAAGCTTTCTTT. Protein sequence: CASRPDRGQSVNTEAFF.

The chain is built from TRBV28 and TRBJ1-1; 8 bases align to TRBD1. CDR1 and CDR2 from the germline V gene are MDHEN and SYDVKM. The CDR3 totals 13 residues. CDR3 in DNA: TGTGTCGCGACAGGGGCGCGGAACACTGAAGCTTTCTTT. Protein product: CVATGARNTEAFF.

CDR3 residues: CASSVQGADNQPQHF. Written as DNA, the CDR3 is TGTGCCAGCAGCGTACAGGGGGCCGACAATCAGCCCCAGCATTTT. V gene TRBV5-6 combines with J gene TRBJ1-5, with 9 nucleotides matching TRBD1. After removal of 4 bases from V and 3 bases from J, the junction contained 5 bases not matched to a gene. CDR1 SGHDT and CDR2 YYEEEE come from the germline V gene. This CDR3 is 15 amino acids long.

This clone is a singleton in its sample. The chain uses TRBV6-5 and TRBJ2-1; D call uncertain. Trimming pared 4 bases from V and 2 bases from J, leaving 15 bases between. The CDR3 is made up of 16 amino acids. Germline assignment: CDR1 MNHEY and CDR2 SVGAGI. CDR3 residues: CASSSVGAPPYNEQFF. In DNA, the CDR3 is TGTGCCAGCAGTTCAGTAGGCGCACCTCCCTACAATGAGCAGTTCTTC.

This clone was observed a few times. This rearrangement joins TRBV19 to TRBJ2-7; D is perhaps TRBD2 (7 bases). Germline CDR1 is LNHDA and CDR2 is SQIVND (reference sequence). The CDR3 length is 12 residues. V dropped 8 bases and J dropped 6 bases, with 14 bases sitting between them. CDR3 region: CASGYREGEQYF. Written as DNA, the CDR3 is TGTGCCAGTGGTTACAGGGAGGGCGAGCAGTACTTC.

The J gene is TRBJ2-1, the V gene TRBV12-3 or TRBV12-4, with 9 bases that match TRBD1. Unmatched junction bases numbered 4, after V lost 5 bases and J lost 8 bases. The CDR3 extends over 13 amino acids. CDR3 amino acids: CASSGGQGHEQFF. In DNA form, the CDR3 reads TGTGCCAGCAGTGGGGGACAGGGCCATGAGCAGTTCTTC.

The rearrangement joins TRBV7-8 to TRBJ2-2; 15 positions agree with TRBD2. The CDR3 runs 19 residues. Germline values: CDR1 SGHVS, CDR2 FQNEAQ. J was trimmed by 7 bases and V by 5 bases; bases with no gene match: 14. CDR3 loop: CASSPGVGLAGGPVGELFF. The CDR3 region has the DNA TGTGCCAGCAGCCCAGGGGTTGGACTAGCGGGGGGGCCCGTCGGGGAGCTGTTTTTT. Full variable domain (missing parts from reference TRBV7-8 and TRBJ2-2): GAGVSQSPRYKVAKRGQDVALRCDPISGHVSLFWYQQALGQGPEFLTYFQNEAQLDKSGLPSDRFFAERPEGSVSTLKIQRTQQEDSAVYLCASSPGVGLAGGPVGELFFGEGSRLTVL.